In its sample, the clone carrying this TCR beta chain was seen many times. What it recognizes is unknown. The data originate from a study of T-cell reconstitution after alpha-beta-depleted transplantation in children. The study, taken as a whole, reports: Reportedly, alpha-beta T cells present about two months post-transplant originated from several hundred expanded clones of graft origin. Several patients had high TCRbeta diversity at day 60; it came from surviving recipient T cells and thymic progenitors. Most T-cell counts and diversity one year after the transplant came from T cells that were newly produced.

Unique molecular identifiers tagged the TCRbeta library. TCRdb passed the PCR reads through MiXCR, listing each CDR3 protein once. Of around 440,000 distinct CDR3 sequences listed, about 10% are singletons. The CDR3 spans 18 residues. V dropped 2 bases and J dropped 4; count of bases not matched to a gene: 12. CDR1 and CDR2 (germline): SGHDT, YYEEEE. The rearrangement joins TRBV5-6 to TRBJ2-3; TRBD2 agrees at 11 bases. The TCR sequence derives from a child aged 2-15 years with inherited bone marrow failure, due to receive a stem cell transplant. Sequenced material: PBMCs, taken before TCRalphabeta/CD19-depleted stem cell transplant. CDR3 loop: CASSFNLYLAGGPDTQYF. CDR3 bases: TGTGCCAGCAGCTTTAACCTTTACCTAGCGGGAGGACCAGATACGCAGTATTTT.